These 30 T cell receptor beta chains originate from one sample sequenced in a study of cytomegalovirus exposure and HLA in healthy donors. PCR used 60 Vbeta primers and 13 Jbeta primers. Only in-frame clones appear in the TCRdb table, and some are missing; sequencing was by immunoSEQ multiplex PCR. The profile shows 220,000 or so clones, about 77% of them singletons. Source material: PBMCs. These receptors all stem from a woman aged 25 to 39 in good health and CMV-seronegative.

The V and J genes are TRBV11-3 and TRBJ1-1, with 8 bases that match TRBD1. Trimming took 4 bases from V and 4 from J; bases not matched to a gene: 2. Germline V gene sequence: CDR1 SGHNT, CDR2 YENEEA. The CDR3 consists of 13 residues. DNA of the CDR3: TGTGCCAGCAGCTCGACAGGGGCCACTGAAGCTTTCTTT. Translated, it gives CASSSTGATEAFF.

The chain couples TRBV6-6 to TRBJ1-2; TRBD1 might be the D (5 bases). This CDR3 region has 14 residues. Trimming stripped 5 bases from V and 6 bases from J, with 16 bases between. CDR1 is MNHNY, CDR2 SVGAGI, per germline (reference sequence). This chain's CDR3 is CASSTRRGRNGYTF. In nucleotides, the CDR3 is TGTGCCAGCAGTACCCGACGGGGGAGGAATGGCTACACCTTC.

V gene TRBV2 combines with J gene TRBJ1-2; 7 nucleotides agree with TRBD1. Per the germline V gene, CDR1 is SNHLY and CDR2 is FYNNEI. V shed 4 bases and J 6 bases; nucleotides not matched to a gene: 8. The CDR3 covers 14 residues. CDR3 residues: CASSGTGEKDGYTF. The CDR3, as DNA: TGTGCCAGCAGTGGGACAGGTGAAAAGGATGGCTACACCTTC. Supplemented by reference TRBV2 and TRBJ1-2, the full variable domain reads EPEVTQTPSHQVTQMGQEVILRCVPISNHLYFYWYRQILGQKVEFLVSFYNNEISEKSEIFDDQFSVERPDGSNFTLKIRSTKLEDSAMYFCASSGTGEKDGYTFGSGTRLTVV.

The genes are TRBV7-8 and TRBJ1-2, with D possibly matching TRBD1 (6 bases). The V gene lost 1 base and the J gene lost 0 bases, with 12 bases spanning the gap. Germline CDR1 is SGHVS and CDR2 is FQNEAQ. CDR3 length: 16 residues. The CDR3 is CASSLGGRQANYGYTF. CDR3 in DNA: TGTGCCAGCAGCTTAGGGGGGCGACAGGCTAACTATGGCTACACCTTC.

The CDR3 DNA reads as TGTGCCAGCAGCTTAATCAATTACAATGAGCAGTTCTTC. This encodes CASSLINYNEQFF. The rearrangement uses TRBV7-9 and TRBJ2-1; D call uncertain. V was clipped by 2 bases and J by 4 bases, with 6 bases between them. The CDR3 is made up of 13 amino acids. Germline CDR1 is SEHNR and CDR2 is FQNEAQ (reference sequence).

The V and J genes are TRBV11-1 and TRBJ2-5; the D gene is possibly TRBD1 (5 bases). The germline V and J ends were trimmed by 3 bases and 2 bases, with 7 bases remaining between them. This CDR3 spans 13 amino acids. Germline CDR1 SGHAT, CDR2 FQDESV (reference sequence). The CDR3 DNA reads as TGTGCCAGCAGCTTTGGACAACAAGAGACCCAGTACTTC. Amino acids: CASSFGQQETQYF.

The gene calls are TRBV6-6 and TRBJ1-3; no clear D. Trimming left V 3 bases short and J 4 bases short, with 7 bases between. Germline lookup yields CDR1 MNHNY and CDR2 SVGAGI (reference sequence). CDR3 length: 13 amino acids. CDR3 protein: CASSYSLGNTIYF. In DNA form, the CDR3 reads TGTGCCAGCAGTTATAGCTTAGGAAACACCATATATTTT.

This chain links TRBV27 with TRBJ1-4; 7 nucleotides agree with TRBD1. Per germline, CDR1 MNHEY and CDR2 SMNVEV (reference sequence). The CDR3 is made up of 15 amino acids. V was pared by 5 bases and J by 7 bases, with 10 bases of the junction left unmatched. Here the CDR3 DNA reads TGTGCCAGCAGTCCCCTAGACAGGGTGGGTGAAAAACTGTTTTTT. It codes for CASSPLDRVGEKLFF.

J is TRBJ1-2 and V is TRBV5-1; TRBD1 matches at 8 bases. Germline CDR1 and CDR2: SGHRS and YFSETQ. The CDR3 extends over 14 amino acids. Trimming cost V 6 bases and J 5 bases; bases outside gene matches: 9. CDR3 protein: CASTSGTGEYGYTF. As DNA, the CDR3 is TGCGCCAGCACCTCCGGGACAGGCGAATATGGCTACACCTTC.

The gene calls are TRBV10-3 and TRBJ2-7; D may be TRBD1 (6 bases). Per germline, CDR1 ENHRY and CDR2 SYGVKD. V shed 6 bases and J shed 0 bases, with 15 bases lying between them. The CDR3 extends over 15 amino acids. The CDR3 loop reads CAISPRRDISYEQYF. The CDR3 nucleotides are TGTGCCATCAGCCCCCGCCGGGACATCTCCTACGAGCAGTACTTC.

The CDR3 spells CASRSPRGGETQYF. The DNA for the CDR3 is TGTGCCAGCAGGTCTCCCCGGGGGGGAGAGACCCAGTACTTC. This sequence joins TRBV5-3 and TRBJ2-5; 8 nucleotides match TRBD2. TRBV5-3 is classed as an ORF, of uncertain function. This CDR3 has 14 residues. V lost 8 bases and J lost 4; bases outside the gene matches: 10.

This clone came up once. This sequence joins TRBV2 and TRBJ2-7; maybe TRBD2 (5 bases). CDR1 SNHLY and CDR2 FYNNEI come from the germline V gene. With 7 bases removed from V and 4 bases from J, the gap between germline ends came to 5 bases. The CDR3 covers 10 residues. As DNA, the CDR3 is TGTGCCAGCACGGGGTACGAGCAGTACTTC. Translation gives CASTGYEQYF.

The chain joins TRBV2 to TRBJ2-2; 11 bases map to TRBD2. The CDR3 totals 14 residues. V lost 8 bases and J lost 4; bases outside the gene matches: 3. The germline V gene has CDR1 SNHLY and CDR2 FYNNEI. CDR3 sequence: CASDGTSGTGELFF. CDR3 coding DNA: TGTGCCAGCGACGGGACTAGCGGCACCGGGGAGCTGTTTTTT.

This rearrangement joins TRBV21-1 to TRBJ2-5; no check of the table's D call, TRBD1, against the DNA was made. Matching the DNA end better, TRBJ2-7 makes the J call doubtful. TRBV21-1 is annotated as a pseudogene. This CDR3 contains 14 residues. CDR3 DNA: TGTGCCAGCCTCCGGGACAGGCTAGACTACGAGCAGTACTTC. Its protein is CASLRDRLDYEQYF.

The chain links TRBV7-8 to TRBJ2-1; the match to TRBD1 covers 7 bases. The junction had 10 bases not matched to a gene; V was cut back by 5 bases and J by 15 bases. This CDR3 has 12 amino acids. Germline V gives CDR1 SGHVS, CDR2 FQNEAQ. This CDR3 reads CASSPPGGHVFF. Written as DNA, the CDR3 is TGTGCCAGCAGCCCTCCAGGGGGTCATGTGTTCTTC.

The V and J genes are TRBV2 and TRBJ2-5; 7 bases agree with TRBD1. CDR1 is SNHLY and CDR2 is FYNNEI in the germline V gene. This CDR3 is 14 amino acids long. V gave up 5 bases and J gave up 5 bases; unmatched junction bases: 8. In DNA, the CDR3 is TGTGCCAGCAGTTATAACAGGGGTGGGGAGACCCAGTACTTC. It yields the protein CASSYNRGGETQYF.

The V call is TRBV28, the J call TRBJ1-2; TRBD1 matches at 8 bases. V shed 4 bases and J 8 bases; nucleotides not matched to a gene: 15. This CDR3 has 16 amino acids. The V gene's germline CDR1 is MDHEN and CDR2 SYDVKM. The CDR3 nucleotides read TGTGCCAGCAGTTCGTCGGGATTACAGGGGGTTTTAGGCTACACCTTC. Translated: CASSSSGLQGVLGYTF.

V gene TRBV12-5 combines with J gene TRBJ1-1; no firm D call. Trimming stripped 7 bases from V and 1 base from J, with 13 bases between. The germline V gene has CDR1 LGHNT and CDR2 FRNRAP. This CDR3 region has 14 residues. The CDR3 loop is CASAPHIQNTEAFF. The CDR3 nucleotides read TGTGCTAGTGCCCCCCACATCCAGAACACTGAAGCTTTCTTT.

V usage is TRBV4-1 and J usage is TRBJ2-5, with TRBD2 matching 12 bases. The CDR3 sequence is 16 residues long. Trimming removed 2 bases from V and 5 bases from J; junction bases left unmatched: 6. Germline V lookup: CDR1 MGHRA, CDR2 YSYEKL. CDR3 amino acids: CASSQRGLAGGETQYF. The CDR3, as DNA: TGCGCCAGCAGCCAACGGGGACTAGCGGGTGGGGAGACCCAGTACTTC.

This clone was picked up one time. The chain is built from TRBV7-9 and TRBJ1-1, with D tentatively TRBD1 (5 bases). V lost 2 bases, J lost 0 bases, and 13 bases lay in between. The CDR3 totals 16 residues. Germline V CDR1 and CDR2: SEHNR, FQNEAQ (reference sequence). CDR3 residues: CASSLSNTGLNTEAFF. The DNA for the CDR3 is TGTGCCAGCAGCTTATCCAACACAGGTTTGAACACTGAAGCTTTCTTT.

V and J are TRBV19 and TRBJ1-2; 8 nucleotides match TRBD1. CDR1 LNHDA and CDR2 SQIVND come from the germline V gene (reference sequence). The length of the CDR3 is 14 residues. V shed 7 bases and J 1 base; nucleotides not matched to a gene: 5. In nucleotides, the CDR3 is TGTGCCAGTAATCAGGACAGGGATAACTATGGCTACACCTTC. Residues: CASNQDRDNYGYTF.

This clone was counted once. The J gene is TRBJ1-1, the V gene TRBV29-1; D remains ambiguous. The germline V gene encodes CDR1 SQVTM and CDR2 ANQGSEA. The CDR3 extends over 13 amino acids. V was shortened by 3 bases and J by 5 bases, with 13 bases between the two germline ends. This chain's CDR3 is CSVEITRRTEAFF. CDR3 DNA sequence: TGCAGCGTTGAGATAACCCGGAGGACTGAAGCTTTCTTT. Supplemented by reference TRBV29-1 and TRBJ1-1, the full variable domain reads SAVISQKPSRDICQRGTSLTIQCQVDSQVTMMFWYRQQPGQSLTLIATANQGSEATYESGFVIDKFPISRPNLTFSTLTVSNMSPEDSSIYLCSVEITRRTEAFFGQGTRLTVV.

The chain has TRBV18 and TRBJ1-3; D not certain. The V gene's germline CDR1 is KGHSH and CDR2 LQKENI. The CDR3 sequence is 14 residues long. V gave up 3 bases and J gave up 0 bases, with 6 bases separating them. CDR3 in DNA: TGTGCCAGCTCACCGGGCACCTCTGGAAACACCATATATTTT. The encoded protein is CASSPGTSGNTIYF.

The chain carries TRBV6-5 and TRBJ1-2; TRBD1 agrees at 9 bases. Trimming at V came to 6 bases and at J to 5 bases, leaving 7 bases not matched to a gene. The CDR3 has 14 amino acids. Germline CDR1 and CDR2: MNHEY and SVGAGI. In DNA, the CDR3 is TGTGCCAGCAGGGCGGACAGGGGCAAGTATGGCTACACCTTC. Protein product: CASRADRGKYGYTF.

The chain's CDR3 is CASSQDNTGNTIYF. CDR3 DNA sequence: TGTGCCAGCAGTCAAGACAATACGGGAAACACCATATATTTT. The V gene is TRBV25-1, the J gene TRBJ1-3; unclear D gene. V lost 5 bases, J lost 4 bases, and 12 bases lay in between. This CDR3 is built from 14 residues. Germline V CDR1 and CDR2: MGHDK, SYGVNS.

The chain couples TRBV7-9 to TRBJ2-2, with 10 bases lining up with TRBD2. The trim removed 5 bases at V and 1 base at J, leaving 7 bases unmatched. This CDR3 contains 17 residues. Germline CDR1 SEHNR, CDR2 FQNEAQ (reference sequence). The CDR3 nucleotides read TGTGCCAGCAGCCCTAGCGGGGGAGGAGGGAACACCGGGGAGCTGTTTTTT. Protein product: CASSPSGGGGNTGELFF.

V is TRBV2 and J is TRBJ2-7; 9 positions agree with TRBD2. Trimming removed 6 bases from V and 7 bases from J; junction bases left unmatched: 7. This CDR3 has 13 residues. Germline CDR1 and CDR2: SNHLY and FYNNEI. In DNA form, the CDR3 reads TGTGCCAGCAGGATAGCGGGAGTGGTTGAGCAGTACTTC. Translating gives CASRIAGVVEQYF.

The chain links TRBV19 to TRBJ1-6, with D possibly TRBD1 on 6 matching bases. Between the trimmed V and J ends, which lost 6 bases and 5 bases, there was a span of 14 bases. Germline-derived CDR1 and CDR2 are LNHDA and SQIVND (reference sequence). This CDR3 has 15 amino acids. CDR3 bases: TGTGCCAGTAGGGCCGGGACAAGGAATAATTCACCCCTCCACTTT. Translation gives CASRAGTRNNSPLHF.

The chain uses TRBV5-1 and TRBJ2-1; 7 bases align to TRBD1. CDR1 and CDR2 from the germline V gene are SGHRS and YFSETQ. Trimming cost V 3 bases and J 7 bases; bases outside gene matches: 13. This CDR3 spans 16 amino acids. The CDR3 loop is CASSSLQGLGRNEQFF. The CDR3 nucleotides read TGCGCCAGCAGCTCCTTACAGGGGCTGGGTCGGAATGAGCAGTTCTTC.

The chain joins TRBV10-1 to TRBJ2-1, with D possibly matching TRBD2 (6 bases). The V gene lost 5 bases and the J gene lost 0 bases, with 14 bases spanning the gap. Germline lookup yields CDR1 WNHNN and CDR2 SYGVQD (reference sequence). This CDR3 contains 16 residues. In nucleotides, the CDR3 is TGCGCCAGCAGTCATACCGGAGGGAGCTCCTACAATGAGCAGTTCTTC. It specifies CASSHTGGSSYNEQFF.